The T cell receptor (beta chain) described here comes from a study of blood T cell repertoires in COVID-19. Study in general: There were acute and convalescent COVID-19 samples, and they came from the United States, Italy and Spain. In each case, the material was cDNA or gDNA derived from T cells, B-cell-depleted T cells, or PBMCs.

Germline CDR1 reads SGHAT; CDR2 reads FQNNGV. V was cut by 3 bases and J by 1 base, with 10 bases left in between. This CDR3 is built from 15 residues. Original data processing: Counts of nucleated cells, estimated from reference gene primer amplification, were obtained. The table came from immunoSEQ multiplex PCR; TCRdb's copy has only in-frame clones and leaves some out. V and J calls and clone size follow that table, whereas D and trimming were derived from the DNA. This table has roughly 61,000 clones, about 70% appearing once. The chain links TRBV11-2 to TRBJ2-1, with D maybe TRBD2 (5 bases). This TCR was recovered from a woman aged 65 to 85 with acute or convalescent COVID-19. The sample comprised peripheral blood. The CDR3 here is CASSFNRGSYNEQFF. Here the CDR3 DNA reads TGTGCCAGCAGCTTCAACCGAGGGTCCTACAATGAGCAGTTCTTC.